Reported below is one T cell receptor (beta chain). The data are from a study of long-term antiretroviral therapy in people with HIV. Survey-level immunoSEQ v3.0 assays were run. TCRdb keeps only in-frame clones here, not all; method: immunoSEQ multiplex PCR. The repertoire has about 33,000 clones, roughly 97% of them found once; the top ten carry less than 3.5%. Ahead of DNA extraction, samples held about 0.95-11 million cryopreserved PBMC each. Germline CDR1 is ENHRY and CDR2 is SYGVKD. The CDR3 contains 13 residues. V gave up 0 bases and J gave up 1 base, with 3 bases separating them. This TCR was recovered from a young man with HIV. Sequenced material: unsorted PBMCs, taken 6.9 years after starting antiretroviral therapy. The V call is TRBV10-3, the J call TRBJ1-2; D is ambiguous. For the CDR3, the DNA is TGTGCCATCAGTGAGTCAGATAACTATGGCTACACCTTC. It specifies CAISESDNYGYTF.